Listed below are T cell receptor beta chains from one sample, sequenced in a study of CD8+ T cells in alopecia areata. The repertoire was sequenced with immunoSEQ multiplex PCR; TCRdb's copy has only in-frame clones and lacks some. The data show 150,000 to 200,000 clones, about 70% seen once. Sequencing used CD8+ T cells sorted from blood, obtained at week 0. The receptors here all came from a human donor with alopecia areata. The CDR3 runs from the conserved cysteine through the conserved F or W. The D gene is left open where the match is weak. The listing skips clone size in some rows; elsewhere it reads once, few, many or a size class.

abundance: -; v_gene: TRBV29-1; d_gene: -; j_gene: TRBJ2-5; CDR3nt: TGCAGCGTTGAGGGACCCGGGGAGACCCAGTACTTC; CDR3aa: CSVEGPGETQYF
abundance: few; v_gene: TRBV2; d_gene: -; j_gene: TRBJ2-2; CDR3nt: TGTGCCAGCAATGGGGACGCACACACCGGGGAGCTGTTTTTT; CDR3aa: CASNGDAHTGELFF
abundance: -; v_gene: TRBV13; d_gene: -; j_gene: TRBJ1-2; CDR3nt: TGTGCCAGCAGCAGGGGATTTAACTATGGCTACACCTTC; CDR3aa: CASSRGFNYGYTF
abundance: few; v_gene: TRBV4-1; d_gene: -; j_gene: TRBJ1-3; CDR3nt: TGCGCCAGCAGCCGTGGAAACACCATATATTTT; CDR3aa: CASSRGNTIYF
abundance: -; v_gene: TRBV6-5; d_gene: -; j_gene: TRBJ2-4; CDR3nt: TGTGCCAGCAGACCGATAAGTTCAGGGAACATTCAGTACTTC; CDR3aa: CASRPISSGNIQYF
abundance: -; v_gene: TRBV23-1; d_gene: -; j_gene: TRBJ2-2; CDR3nt: TGCGCCAGCAGTCTAAACAGATTGTCTTCGAACACCGGGGAGCTGTTTTTT; CDR3aa: CASSLNRLSSNTGELFF
abundance: once; v_gene: TRBV2; d_gene: -; j_gene: TRBJ2-1; CDR3nt: TGTGCCAGCAAGGATCGAATTAACAATGAGCAGTTCTTC; CDR3aa: CASKDRINNEQFF
abundance: -; v_gene: TRBV13; d_gene: TRBD1; j_gene: TRBJ2-7; CDR3nt: TGTGCCAGCAGCTTGGCCGACAGGGCCTACGAGCAGTACTTC; CDR3aa: CASSLADRAYEQYF
abundance: -; v_gene: TRBV1; d_gene: -; j_gene: TRBJ2-1; CDR3nt: TGCACCAGCAGCGTCCCCTATGGCCCCTGTATGAATGAGCAGTTCTTC; CDR3aa: CTSSVPYGPCMNEQFF
abundance: -; v_gene: TRBV13; d_gene: TRBD1; j_gene: TRBJ1-1; CDR3nt: TGTGCCAGCAGCGTAGGGGGCGACGGCACTGAAGCTTTCTTT; CDR3aa: CASSVGGDGTEAFF
abundance: -; v_gene: TRBV5-1; d_gene: -; j_gene: TRBJ2-7; CDR3nt: TGCGCCAGCAGTCTGGGGATCTCCTACGAGCAGTACTTC; CDR3aa: CASSLGISYEQYF
abundance: -; v_gene: TRBV5-6; d_gene: TRBD1; j_gene: TRBJ1-5; CDR3nt: TGTGCCAGCAGCTTCACGACAGGGTACGATGGCAATCAGCCCCAGCATTTT; CDR3aa: CASSFTTGYDGNQPQHF